One sample yielded the 21 T cell receptor beta chains listed below, sequenced in a study of blood T cell repertoires in COVID-19. Sequencing was performed with immunoSEQ multiplex PCR; in TCRdb, only in-frame clones are kept and a portion is missing. The sample lists some 210,000 clones, roughly 86% occurring once. Material for sequencing was PBMCs or T cells enriched from blood (not recorded which). These receptors were collected from a man younger than 30 with acute COVID-19.

This chain uses TRBV28 with TRBJ1-4, with 10 positions matching TRBD1. The CDR3 consists of 14 residues. Germline V gene sequence: CDR1 MDHEN, CDR2 SYDVKM. The ends lost 3 bases at V and 7 bases at J; junction bases unmatched: 2. The CDR3 region has the DNA TGTGCCAGCAGTTTGGACAGGGGGTTTGAAAAACTGTTTTTT. The encoded protein is CASSLDRGFEKLFF.

The chain links TRBV20-1 to TRBJ2-7; D is unclear. V was pared by 3 bases and J by 0 bases, with 12 bases between. The CDR3 is 14 residues long. Germline V lookup: CDR1 DFQATT, CDR2 SNEGSKA (reference sequence). As DNA, the CDR3 is TGCAGTGCTAGTGAGGCCCTCTTCTCCTACGAGCAGTACTTC. It encodes CSASEALFSYEQYF.

V is TRBV4-1 and J is TRBJ1-6, with D perhaps TRBD1 (5 bases). Between the trimmed V and J ends, which lost 5 bases and 5 bases, there was a span of 16 bases. Germline V gene data show CDR1 as MGHRA and CDR2 as YSYEKL. The CDR3 extends over 16 amino acids. CDR3: CASSRPQGYDNSPLHF. CDR3 sequence (DNA): TGCGCCAGCAGCAGGCCTCAGGGATATGATAATTCACCCCTCCACTTT.

The chain combines TRBV27 with TRBJ1-5, with TRBD1 matching over 8 bases. The V and J ends lost 6 bases and 5 bases, in that order; junction bases with no gene match: 6. There are 14 residues in the CDR3. Germline V gives CDR1 MNHEY, CDR2 SMNVEV (reference sequence). The DNA of the CDR3 is TGTGCCAGCAGCCCAGGACAGGGCGATCAGCCCCAGCATTTT. Translated, it gives CASSPGQGDQPQHF.

The rearrangement uses TRBV9 and TRBJ2-7; possibly TRBD2 for D (5 bases). Trimming cost V 0 bases and J 3 bases, with 16 bases left between them. In germline, CDR1 is SGDLS, CDR2 YYNGEE. The CDR3 totals 16 residues. This CDR3 is CASSVGELMRDYEQYF. The CDR3 DNA reads TGTGCCAGCAGCGTAGGCGAACTAATGAGGGACTACGAGCAGTACTTC.

The V call is TRBV5-1, the J call TRBJ1-1; D gene uncertain. Germline lookup yields CDR1 SGHRS and CDR2 YFSETQ. Trimming took 3 bases from V and 6 from J, leaving 24 bases between them. The CDR3 contains 17 residues. The CDR3 loop reads CASSSKNRVTPAAEAFF. As DNA, the CDR3 is TGCGCCAGCAGCTCCAAAAACCGGGTCACACCGGCGGCTGAAGCTTTCTTT. The whole variable domain, remainder taken from reference TRBV5-1 and TRBJ1-1, is KAGVTQTPRYLIKTRGQQVTLSCSPISGHRSVSWYQQTPGQGLQFLFEYFSETQRNKGNFPGRFSGRQFSNSRSEMNVSTLELGDSALYLCASSSKNRVTPAAEAFFGQGTRLTVV.

This clone was seen more than once but under ten times. The V gene is TRBV12-5, the J gene TRBJ1-1, with 10 positions matching TRBD1. The junction had 13 bases not matched to a gene; V was cut back by 7 bases and J by 5 bases. The CDR3 runs to 16 residues. In germline, CDR1 is LGHNT, CDR2 FRNRAP. CDR3 DNA sequence: TGTGCTAGTGCCAAAGGGACAGGGGCCCCGTTAACTGAAGCTTTCTTT. Protein product: CASAKGTGAPLTEAFF. Based on the CDR3 plus reference TRBV12-5 and TRBJ1-1, the full variable domain is DARVTQTPRHKVTEMGQEVTMRCQPILGHNTVFWYRQTMMQGLELLAYFRNRAPLDDSGMPKDRFSAEMPDATLATLKIQPSEPRDSAVYFCASAKGTGAPLTEAFFGQGTRLTVV.

The chain employs TRBV9 and TRBJ2-2; D is ambiguous. V was clipped by 0 bases and J by 6 bases, with 6 bases between them. The CDR3 is 13 residues long. Looked up from germline, CDR1 is SGDLS and CDR2 is YYNGEE. The CDR3 reads CASSVGSAGELFF. The CDR3 DNA is TGTGCCAGCAGCGTAGGTAGTGCCGGGGAGCTGTTTTTT. The full variable domain, with the rest looked up from reference TRBV9 and TRBJ2-2, is DSGVTQTPKHLITATGQRVTLRCSPRSGDLSVYWYQQSLDQGLQFLIQYYNGEERAKGNILERFSAQQFPDLHSELNLSSLELGDSALYFCASSVGSAGELFFGEGSRLTVL.

As DNA, the CDR3 is TGCAGCGTTGCTCAGGATAGCAATCAGCCCCAGCATTTT. Residues: CSVAQDSNQPQHF. This rearrangement joins TRBV29-1 to TRBJ1-5, with no clear D. V lost 4 bases and J 0 bases, leaving 7 bases between the germline ends. Germline V gene sequence: CDR1 SQVTM, CDR2 ANQGSEA. CDR3 size: 13 residues.

The chain carries TRBV9 and TRBJ2-3, with D perhaps matching TRBD2 (5 bases). The CDR3 is 15 residues long. V was shortened by 2 bases and J by 4 bases, with 14 bases between the two germline ends. Germline lookup yields CDR1 SGDLS and CDR2 YYNGEE. CDR3 bases: TGTGCCAGCAGCGTTTCGGGTGAGGAGGCAGATACGCAGTATTTT. Protein: CASSVSGEEADTQYF.

This clone was seen just once. V is TRBV9 and J is TRBJ2-1; TRBD2 matches 7 bases. J gave up 2 bases and V 3 bases, and 2 bases lay outside the gene matches. Germline V lookup: CDR1 SGDLS, CDR2 YYNGEE. The CDR3 has 14 residues. CDR3 sequence reads: CASSASGAYNEQFF. DNA of the CDR3: TGTGCCAGCAGCGCTAGCGGTGCCTACAATGAGCAGTTCTTC. Complete variable domain (other parts from reference TRBV9 and TRBJ2-1): DSGVTQTPKHLITATGQRVTLRCSPRSGDLSVYWYQQSLDQGLQFLIQYYNGEERAKGNILERFSAQQFPDLHSELNLSSLELGDSALYFCASSASGAYNEQFFGPGTRLTVL.

The chain employs TRBV5-5 and TRBJ1-2; no definite D call. Germline lookup yields CDR1 SGHKS and CDR2 YYEKEE (reference sequence). V was clipped by 2 bases and J by 2 bases, with 10 bases between them. The CDR3 has 14 residues. CDR3 in amino acids: CASSLAGVNYGYTF. Here the CDR3 DNA reads TGTGCCAGCAGCTTAGCGGGAGTAAACTATGGCTACACCTTC.

The genes are TRBV2 and TRBJ1-1; the match to TRBD1 covers 7 bases. The trim removed 2 bases at V and 14 bases at J, leaving 14 bases unmatched. In germline, CDR1 is SNHLY, CDR2 FYNNEI. This CDR3 contains 14 residues. The CDR3 sequence: CASSELLDMTGPFF. The CDR3 DNA sequence: TGTGCCAGCAGTGAACTCTTAGACATGACAGGGCCCTTCTTT.

This clone was seen a few times. The V call is TRBV14, the J call TRBJ1-6; no clear D. CDR1 SGHDN and CDR2 FVKESK come from the germline V gene. V was clipped by 0 bases and J by 5 bases, with 2 bases between them. The length of the CDR3 is 13 residues. CDR3 DNA sequence: TGTGCCAGCAGCCAAGATAATAATTCACCCCTCCACTTT. Its translation is CASSQDNNSPLHF.

The chain combines TRBV6-5 with TRBJ2-1; D may be TRBD2 (6 bases). Germline CDR1 MNHEY, CDR2 SVGAGI. V was shortened by 0 bases and J by 9 bases, with 15 bases between the two germline ends. The CDR3 is 15 amino acids. For the CDR3, the DNA is TGTGCCAGCAGTTACTCTACTGGATGGGGGGTTGAGCAGTTCTTC. It encodes CASSYSTGWGVEQFF.

The chain joins TRBV3-1 (or the pseudogene TRBV3-2) to TRBJ2-2, with no clear D. Looked up from germline, CDR1 is LGHDT and CDR2 is YNNKEL (reference sequence). The CDR3 sequence is 14 residues long. V dropped 1 base and J dropped 4 bases, with 7 bases sitting between them. In DNA form, the CDR3 reads TGTGCCAGCAGCCAAGCGAGCATCACCGGGGAGCTGTTTTTT. It codes for CASSQASITGELFF.

The CDR3 region is CASSQDAYSYNEQFF. The CDR3 DNA sequence: TGTGCCAGCAGTCAGGATGCCTACTCCTACAATGAGCAGTTCTTC. The rearrangement uses TRBV7-3 and TRBJ2-1; D unresolved. This CDR3 is built from 15 residues. Looked up from germline, CDR1 is SGHTA and CDR2 is FQGTGA. Between the trimmed V and J ends, which lost 6 bases and 0 bases, there was a span of 12 bases.

A note on this clone: One end of the junction does not line up with germline, which may come from a read error. V usage is TRBV7-7 and J usage is TRBJ1-4; D unresolved. Per germline, CDR1 SSHAT and CDR2 FNYEAQ (reference sequence). The CDR3 is made up of 15 amino acids. CDR3 sequence: CASSLGRERNEKLFF. The CDR3 DNA reads as TGTGCTAGCAGCTTAGGGAGAGAGAGAAATGAAAAACTGTTTTTT.

This clone showed up just once. The chain links TRBV28 to TRBJ1-5; D gene unclear. V was cut by 6 bases and J by 3 bases, with 18 bases left in between. The CDR3 runs 16 residues. In germline, CDR1 is MDHEN, CDR2 SYDVKM. DNA of the CDR3: TGTGCCAGCAGGACCGGTGGGGTGGGAGTCAATCAGCCCCAGCATTTT. Its protein is CASRTGGVGVNQPQHF.

The table lists this clone with a count of one. This same CDR3 is encoded by further DNA sequences in the sample. The V gene is TRBV28, the J gene TRBJ2-1; weak D call: TRBD2 (6 bases). This CDR3 spans 16 amino acids. Trimming cost V 7 bases and J 6 bases, with 22 bases left between them. Germline V gene data show CDR1 as MDHEN and CDR2 as SYDVKM. CDR3 coding DNA: TGTGCCAGCAAGCCCTCAATGGGGGGACTGTCCAATGAGCAGTTCTTC. It is translated as CASKPSMGGLSNEQFF.

The chain combines TRBV21-1 with TRBJ1-5; the DNA was not compared with TRBD1, the D call given in the table. TRBV21-1 represents a pseudogene. CDR3 length equals 16 residues. The CDR3 here is CARPDGTGDSNQPQHF. The CDR3 coding sequence is TGTGCCAGACCGGATGGGACAGGGGATAGCAATCAGCCCCAGCATTTT.